A selection of T cell receptor beta chains follows, all from one sample in a study of OX40 agonist ivuxolimab in advanced cancers. Clones were sequenced by immunoSEQ multiplex PCR, and TCRdb holds only the in-frame ones, with some missing. The sample lists roughly 56,000 clones; 87% were seen once. Sequences were derived from CD4+ or CD8+ T cells sorted from blood, sampled in a trial of the OX40 agonist ivuxolimab. The receptor source for this set is an adult with an advanced solid tumor such as melanoma, head and neck, liver or kidney cancer. CDR3s leave out the opening cysteine and the closing phenylalanine or tryptophan.

CDR3 protein: ASGTGDYEQY
J gene: TRBJ2-7
V gene: TRBV10-2

CDR3 protein: ASSRLAGPRQF
J gene: TRBJ2-1
V gene: TRBV7-8

CDR3 protein: AGHRGDVNTGELF
J gene: TRBJ2-2
V gene: TRBV7-8

CDR3 protein: ASSEARLAVIPTYEQY
J gene: TRBJ2-7
V gene: TRBV6-1

CDR3 protein: ASSLARASGYYEQY
J gene: TRBJ2-7
V gene: TRBV7-9

CDR3 protein: ATSTLKTSGSIDTQY
J gene: TRBJ2-3
V gene: TRBV15

CDR3 protein: ASSEYKEAF
J gene: TRBJ1-1
V gene: TRBV25-1

CDR3 protein: ATLLAGATDTQY
J gene: TRBJ2-3
V gene: TRBV28

CDR3 protein: ASSDPGRDTQY
J gene: TRBJ2-3
V gene: TRBV25-1

CDR3 protein: ASSQDVVTGELF
J gene: TRBJ2-2
V gene: TRBV4-1

CDR3 protein: ASSLTGDGANVLT
J gene: TRBJ2-6
V gene: TRBV11-2

CDR3 protein: ASRALRGRSEGYT
J gene: TRBJ1-2
V gene: TRBV7-3

CDR3 protein: ASSVDPRGTAPSTDTQY
J gene: TRBJ2-3
V gene: TRBV9

CDR3 protein: ASSSSGAVRETQY
J gene: TRBJ2-5
V gene: TRBV11-1

CDR3 protein: ASSPLVGQGGEQY
J gene: TRBJ2-7
V gene: TRBV19